This T cell receptor beta chain was observed in a study of blood T cell repertoires in COVID-19. CDR1 is SGHRS, CDR2 YFSETQ, per germline. After removal of 0 bases from V and 4 bases from J, the junction contained 2 bases not matched to a gene. The CDR3 is made up of 16 amino acids. In the original analysis: Estimated nucleated cell counts came from reference gene primer amplification. Sequenced by immunoSEQ multiplex PCR; TCRdb stores in-frame clones only, minus some. V and J calls and clone size are copied from that table; D and trimming were computed from the DNA. This table has 110,000 or so clones, around 84% appearing once.

This chain uses TRBV5-1 with TRBJ2-1; 12 positions agree with TRBD1. The sequencing sample was made of peripheral blood. The sequence was collected from a human donor in a cohort sampled during active COVID-19. This chain's CDR3 is CASSLVGQGAYNEQFF. The CDR3 region has the DNA TGCGCCAGCAGCTTGGTGGGACAGGGGGCTTACAATGAGCAGTTCTTC.